The 24 T cell receptor beta chains below were found in one sample sequenced in a study of T cells after yellow fever vaccination. TCRdb reprocessed the 5' RACE reads with MiXCR, giving one entry per CDR3 protein. The data contain about 74,000 distinct CDR3 sequences, around 6.9% of them singletons. The sequenced sample was CD8+ T cells sorted from PBMCs, obtained 4 to 6 days after the first yellow fever vaccination. These receptors all come from a man younger than 35 who received the YFV17D yellow fever vaccine.

The genes are TRBV5-1 and TRBJ2-7, with D perhaps matching TRBD2 (7 bases). Per the germline V gene, CDR1 is SGHRS and CDR2 is YFSETQ. The V and J ends lost 2 bases and 4 bases respectively, with 16 bases between them. CDR3 length equals 15 residues. CDR3 sequence: CASSLETGGRYEQYF. The CDR3 bases are TGCGCCAGCAGCTTAGAGACGGGGGGCCGATACGAGCAGTACTTC.

The chain uses TRBV7-2 and TRBJ2-5; D is perhaps TRBD2 (7 bases). Trimming shortened V by 5 bases and J by 4 bases, and 20 bases separated the two germline ends. CDR1 and CDR2 (germline): SGHTA, FQGNSA. The CDR3 runs 16 residues. The CDR3 loop reads CASSTPVGGGPETQYF. For the CDR3, the DNA is TGTGCCAGCAGCACACCGGTGGGGGGGGGCCCAGAGACCCAGTACTTC. Variable domain in full (rest from reference TRBV7-2 and TRBJ2-5): GAGVSQSPSNKVTEKGKDVELRCDPISGHTALYWYRQSLGQGLEFLIYFQGNSAPDKSGLPSDRFSAERTGGSVSTLTIQRTQQEDSAVYLCASSTPVGGGPETQYFGPGTRLLVL.

The chain employs TRBV3-1 and TRBJ2-5; D perhaps matches TRBD2 (5 bases). The CDR3 spans 13 residues. V was clipped by 7 bases and J by 5 bases, with 14 bases between them. The germline CDR1 and CDR2 sequences are LGHDT and YNNKEL (reference sequence). CDR3 residues: CASTLSVRETQYF. The CDR3 DNA is TGTGCCAGCACTCTTAGCGTCAGGGAGACCCAGTACTTC.

This clonotype was detected a few times. The chain employs TRBV20-1 and TRBJ2-7; tentatively, D is TRBD1 (6 bases). CDR3 length: 15 amino acids. V was cut by 0 bases and J by 2 bases, with 14 bases left in between. Germline loops: CDR1 DFQATT, CDR2 SNEGSKA (reference sequence). CDR3 loop: CSARDLGQGTYEQYF. CDR3 in DNA: TGCAGTGCTAGAGACCTTGGCCAGGGGACCTACGAGCAGTACTTC.

In its sample, this clonotype was seen many times. The rearrangement links TRBV19 to TRBJ2-1; D is possibly TRBD1 or TRBD2 (6 bases each). The CDR3 is 14 amino acids. Germline values: CDR1 LNHDA, CDR2 SQIVND (reference sequence). With 1 base removed from V and 6 bases from J, the gap between germline ends came to 10 bases. The CDR3 sequence is CASSIGGAGNEQFF. CDR3 DNA sequence: TGTGCCAGTAGTATAGGGGGGGCTGGCAATGAGCAGTTCTTC.

This clonotype has at least ten counts. The rearrangement links TRBV20-1 to TRBJ1-5, with D unresolved. Deletions cut 6 bases from V and 0 bases from J, with 12 bases between. CDR3 size: 14 residues. Germline CDR1 reads DFQATT; CDR2 reads SNEGSKA (reference sequence). CDR3 sequence (DNA): TGCAGTGCCGGACGGTCCTATAGCAATCAGCCCCAGCATTTT. Its translation is CSAGRSYSNQPQHF.

The chain carries TRBV5-4 and TRBJ2-5; D not certain. Germline values: CDR1 SGHNT, CDR2 YYREEE (reference sequence). CDR3 length: 14 amino acids. V was shortened by 2 bases and J by 5 bases, with 13 bases between the two germline ends. The CDR3 loop reads CASSLSDVEETQYF. The CDR3 DNA reads as TGTGCCAGCAGCTTATCCGACGTTGAGGAGACCCAGTACTTC.

This clonotype came up many times. The genes are TRBV4-1 and TRBJ2-3; 7 bases align to TRBD2. Germline loops: CDR1 MGHRA, CDR2 YSYEKL. Trimming removed 0 bases from V and 4 bases from J; junction bases left unmatched: 4. This CDR3 region has 15 residues. In DNA, the CDR3 is TGCGCCAGCAGCCAAGATCGTGGGGGGGCAGATACGCAGTATTTT. This translates into CASSQDRGGADTQYF.

V is TRBV6-1 and J is TRBJ2-1; the match to TRBD2 covers 9 bases. CDR3 size: 14 residues. Looked up from germline, CDR1 is MNHNS and CDR2 is SASEGT. V dropped 2 bases and J dropped 10; count of bases not matched to a gene: 6. CDR3 in DNA: TGTGCCAGCAGTGAATTCGGACTAGCGACCGAGCAGTTCTTC. Protein product: CASSEFGLATEQFF.

This clonotype has a handful of counts. This chain connects TRBV29-1 to TRBJ2-2; D may be TRBD1 (6 bases). The V and J ends lost 7 bases and 4 bases respectively, with 10 bases between them. CDR1 SQVTM and CDR2 ANQGSEA come from the germline V gene. The CDR3 is made up of 12 amino acids. CDR3 in DNA: TGCAGCGCTACAGGGAGCACCGGGGAGCTGTTTTTT. It codes for CSATGSTGELFF.

This chain connects TRBV5-6 to TRBJ2-7; D tentatively fits TRBD1 or TRBD2 (5 bases each). This CDR3 is built from 13 residues. Germline assignment: CDR1 SGHDT and CDR2 YYEEEE. CDR3 DNA sequence: TGTGCCATCAGCCCCCGGGACCACTACGAGCAGTACGTC. This gives the protein CAISPRDHYEQYV.

In this sample, this clonotype turned up many times. The rearrangement links TRBV20-1 to TRBJ2-3; weak D call: TRBD1 (5 bases). Trimming removed 6 bases at V and 0 bases at J, with 13 bases between. The CDR3 runs to 14 residues. CDR1 and CDR2 (germline): DFQATT, SNEGSKA (reference sequence). DNA of the CDR3: TGCAGTGCCTCAGGACATTCCAGCACAGATACGCAGTATTTT. Translation gives CSASGHSSTDTQYF.

The chain's CDR3 is CASSFTGKHGYTF. CDR3 DNA sequence: TGTGCCAGCAGCTTTACAGGAAAACATGGCTACACCTTC. This chain joins TRBV5-5 and TRBJ1-2; tentative D call: TRBD1 (5 bases). Germline V gene sequence: CDR1 SGHKS, CDR2 YYEKEE (reference sequence). V was pared by 2 bases and J by 6 bases, with 11 bases between. The CDR3 is 13 amino acids.

This clonotype appeared many times. The chain joins TRBV27 to TRBJ1-2; D not certain. The CDR3 runs 13 residues. The V gene lost 6 bases and the J gene lost 4 bases, with 12 bases spanning the gap. Germline V gene sequence: CDR1 MNHEY, CDR2 SMNVEV (reference sequence). The CDR3 is CASSFGSLYGYTF. The CDR3 DNA sequence: TGTGCCAGCAGCTTCGGAAGCCTCTATGGCTACACCTTC.

The rearrangement links TRBV12-3 or TRBV12-4 to TRBJ2-1, with 11 bases fitting TRBD2. Trimming removed 4 bases from V and 9 bases from J; junction bases left unmatched: 11. The CDR3 loop spans 16 amino acids. The CDR3 loop reads CASSSQPSGGYGEQFF. The CDR3 region has the DNA TGTGCCAGCAGTTCCCAACCTAGCGGGGGGTATGGTGAGCAGTTCTTC.

This clonotype was seen ten or more times. The chain employs TRBV9 and TRBJ2-2, with a possible D match to TRBD1 (6 bases). Germline CDR1 is SGDLS and CDR2 is YYNGEE. V was cut by 0 bases and J by 1 base, with 7 bases left in between. The CDR3 runs 15 residues. CDR3 sequence reads: CASSVVGQNTGELFF. For the CDR3, the DNA is TGTGCCAGCAGCGTAGTGGGACAGAACACCGGGGAGCTGTTTTTT.

This clonotype was detected many times. The rearrangement uses TRBV12-3 or TRBV12-4 and TRBJ2-5; D is possibly TRBD2 (7 bases). The CDR3 is made up of 14 amino acids. V dropped 4 bases and J dropped 4 bases, with 13 bases sitting between them. The DNA of the CDR3 is TGTGCCAGCAGTTCATGGGGGGGCCGAGAGACCCAGTACTTC. Translating gives CASSSWGGRETQYF.

This clonotype was seen more than once but under ten times. The genes are TRBV9 and TRBJ1-4, with D perhaps TRBD1 (6 bases). The V end was cut by 6 bases, the J end by 4 bases, with 16 bases between. The CDR3 contains 15 residues. Germline loops: CDR1 SGDLS, CDR2 YYNGEE. CDR3 in amino acids: CASTRLGGGNEKLFF. CDR3 nucleotides: TGTGCCAGCACCCGACTAGGAGGGGGTAATGAAAAACTGTTTTTT.

At least ten counts were recorded for this clonotype. This sequence joins TRBV4-2 and TRBJ2-3; the D is unclear. Looked up from germline, CDR1 is LGHNA and CDR2 is YNFKEQ. This CDR3 comprises 19 residues. Trimming removed 0 bases from V and 0 bases from J, with 19 bases in between. In DNA, the CDR3 is TGTGCCAGCAGCCAAGATTTCCTGCCCGGCGCATCTAGCACAGATACGCAGTATTTT. This encodes CASSQDFLPGASSTDTQYF.

This chain uses TRBV4-3 with TRBJ1-1; D remains ambiguous. The CDR3 spans 13 residues. V lost 2 bases, J lost 5 bases, and 9 bases lay in between. The germline CDR1 and CDR2 sequences are LGHNA and YSLEER. The CDR3 protein is CASSQLPGTEAFF. The CDR3 region has the DNA TGCGCCAGCAGCCAACTCCCGGGGACTGAAGCTTTCTTT.

There are many counts of this clonotype. This chain joins TRBV5-5 and TRBJ1-2; D uncertain. The CDR3 is made up of 16 amino acids. CDR1 is SGHKS, CDR2 YYEKEE, per germline (reference sequence). V lost 0 bases and J lost 8, with 20 bases in between. CDR3 sequence: CASSLAPPGGYDGYTF. In nucleotides, the CDR3 is TGTGCCAGCAGCTTGGCCCCCCCGGGAGGGTATGACGGCTACACCTTC. Full variable domain (outside the CDR3, taken from reference TRBV5-5 and TRBJ1-2): DAGVTQSPTHLIKTRGQQVTLRCSPISGHKSVSWYQQVLGQGPQFIFQYYEKEERGRGNFPDRFSARQFPNYSSELNVNALLLGDSALYLCASSLAPPGGYDGYTFGSGTRLTVV.

This clonotype showed up just a few times. The V call is TRBV20-1, the J call TRBJ2-1, with TRBD1 matching 9 bases. V gave up 1 base and J gave up 8 bases; unmatched junction bases: 9. The germline CDR1 and CDR2 sequences are DFQATT and SNEGSKA (reference sequence). The length of the CDR3 is 15 residues. CDR3 coding DNA: TGCAGTGCTAGAGTCCGGGGACAGGGATGGGATGAGCAGTTCTTC. It is translated as CSARVRGQGWDEQFF.

Points on this clonotype: Since a much larger clone is just one base distant, this may be a read error. V gene TRBV28 combines with J gene TRBJ2-2, with D possibly matching TRBD1 (6 bases). The germline CDR1 and CDR2 sequences are MDHEN and SYDVKM. The V and J ends lost 9 bases and 6 bases respectively, with 14 bases between them. The CDR3 runs to 13 residues. CDR3 in DNA: TGTGCCAGAAGCCAGGGGTCAGCCGGGGAGCTGTTTTTT. Amino acid sequence: CARSQGSAGELFF.

This clonotype showed up many times. This chain links TRBV25-1 with TRBJ2-2; TRBD2 might be the D (6 bases). V lost 5 bases to trimming and J lost 3 bases, with 10 bases between them. This CDR3 region has 14 residues. Germline V lookup: CDR1 MGHDK, CDR2 SYGVNS. DNA of the CDR3: TGTGCCAGCAGTCCGGGGGAGGACACCGGGGAGCTGTTTTTT. Translation: CASSPGEDTGELFF.